A single sample gave rise to the 31 T cell receptor beta chains below, sequenced in a study of control samples from healthy donors and cancer patients. TCRdb's copy holds only in-frame clones and misses some; the assay was immunoSEQ multiplex PCR. The repertoire includes 200,000 or so clones, roughly 94% of them detected once, and about 1.6% sits in the top ten. Sequencing was performed on blood. All receptors derive from a man between 45 and 60 years old in good health.

The genes are TRBV27 and TRBJ2-7, with D possibly matching TRBD1 (5 bases). Trimming stripped 2 bases from V and 0 bases from J, with 8 bases between. The CDR3 has 14 residues. From germline, CDR1 is MNHEY and CDR2 SMNVEV (reference sequence). In nucleotides, the CDR3 is TGTGCCAGCAGTTTAGGGGCGTACTCCTACGAGCAGTACTTC. The encoded protein is CASSLGAYSYEQYF.

The chain recombines TRBV12-3 or TRBV12-4 with TRBJ2-5; D ambiguous. This CDR3 has 11 amino acids. V lost 6 bases to trimming and J lost 5 bases, with 7 bases between them. The DNA for the CDR3 is TGTGCCAGCAGCCAACTTGAGACCCAGTACTTC. As protein: CASSQLETQYF.

This sequence joins TRBV10-3 and TRBJ1-4; 7 bases are shared with TRBD1. The germline V gene has CDR1 ENHRY and CDR2 SYGVKD. The ends lost 4 bases at V and 7 bases at J; junction bases unmatched: 3. The CDR3 runs 13 residues. The CDR3 spells CAISATGSEKLFF. The CDR3 coding sequence is TGTGCCATCAGTGCGACAGGGAGTGAAAAACTGTTTTTT.

The V and J genes are TRBV7-2 and TRBJ1-6, with 7 nucleotides matching TRBD1. Unmatched junction bases numbered 6, after V lost 4 bases and J lost 9 bases. This CDR3 region has 14 residues. Germline assignment: CDR1 SGHTA and CDR2 FQGNSA. The CDR3 sequence: CASSSWDRSSPLHF. The CDR3 DNA reads TGTGCCAGCAGCTCCTGGGACAGATCTTCACCCCTCCACTTT. Complete variable domain (other parts from reference TRBV7-2 and TRBJ1-6): GAGVSQSPSNKVTEKGKDVELRCDPISGHTALYWYRQSLGQGLEFLIYFQGNSAPDKSGLPSDRFSAERTGGSVSTLTIQRTQQEDSAVYLCASSSWDRSSPLHFGNGTRLTVT.

V is TRBV4-2 and J is TRBJ2-5; TRBD1 or TRBD2 may be the D gene (7 bases each). This CDR3 comprises 17 residues. V lost 0 bases, J lost 1 base, and 15 bases lay in between. From germline, CDR1 is LGHNA and CDR2 YNFKEQ. The CDR3 nucleotides read TGTGCCAGCAGCCAAGAATTGGGCAGGGGGGGCCAAGAGACCCAGTACTTC. Protein product: CASSQELGRGGQETQYF.

The J gene is TRBJ1-1, the V gene TRBV4-3, with D maybe TRBD1 (5 bases). The CDR3 is 17 amino acids. Deletions cut 0 bases from V and 1 base from J, with 15 bases between. The germline V gene has CDR1 LGHNA and CDR2 YSLEER. CDR3 nucleotide sequence: TGCGCCAGCAGCCAAGATAAGGAAAACAGGCGGAACACTGAAGCTTTCTTT. Its protein product is CASSQDKENRRNTEAFF.

The CDR3, as DNA: TGTGCCAGCGCCCGCCGGGGGCCGACAGATACGCAGTATTTT. Translation gives CASARRGPTDTQYF. This chain uses TRBV6-5 with TRBJ2-3; D assignment may be TRBD1 or TRBD2 (6 bases each). Trimming left V 8 bases short and J 3 bases short, with 15 bases between. The CDR3 spans 14 residues. Looked up from germline, CDR1 is MNHEY and CDR2 is SVGAGI.

The chain is built from TRBV27 and TRBJ1-2, with D hard to call. V was clipped by 5 bases and J by 7 bases, with 17 bases between them. Germline values: CDR1 MNHEY, CDR2 SMNVEV (reference sequence). The CDR3 runs 14 residues. The CDR3, as DNA: TGTGCCAGCAGTACCTCGCTCGGGTTCGGTGGCTACACCTTC. Its translation is CASSTSLGFGGYTF.

J is TRBJ2-7 and V is TRBV2; D possibly matches TRBD1 or TRBD2 (5 bases each). Germline loops: CDR1 SNHLY, CDR2 FYNNEI. The CDR3 consists of 11 residues. Trimming removed 6 bases from V and 7 bases from J, with 10 bases in between. The CDR3 coding sequence is TGTGCCAGCAGCCCTGGGGGAGAGCAGTACGTC. Translating gives CASSPGGEQYV.

This clone was found once. The chain has TRBV6-2 or TRBV6-3 and TRBJ2-5; D uncertain. V lost 4 bases and J lost 0, with 9 bases in between. The CDR3 consists of 14 residues. Germline V gene sequence: CDR1 MNHEY, CDR2 SVGEGT. CDR3 amino acids: CASSSRAYQETQYF. The CDR3 coding sequence is TGTGCCAGCAGTTCGAGAGCGTACCAAGAGACCCAGTACTTC.

The rearrangement uses TRBV19 and TRBJ1-4, with TRBD1 identical over 7 bases. Germline values: CDR1 LNHDA, CDR2 SQIVND (reference sequence). The CDR3 spans 13 residues. The junction had 6 bases not matched to a gene; V was cut back by 7 bases and J by 7 bases. The CDR3 DNA sequence: TGTGCCAGTACCCACAGGGGTGGTGAAAAACTGTTTTTT. This codes for CASTHRGGEKLFF.

The genes are TRBV7-3 and TRBJ2-2; a weak D match, TRBD2 (5 bases). V lost 2 bases and J 4 bases, leaving 5 bases between the germline ends. The CDR3 has 13 amino acids. Germline CDR1 SGHTA, CDR2 FQGTGA. The CDR3 reads CASSLAGTGELFF. CDR3 nucleotide sequence: TGTGCCAGCAGCTTAGCGGGCACCGGGGAGCTGTTTTTT.

This sequence joins TRBV28 and TRBJ2-1, with D maybe TRBD2 (5 bases). The CDR3 runs to 15 residues. V was shortened by 3 bases and J by 1 base, with 10 bases between the two germline ends. From germline, CDR1 is MDHEN and CDR2 SYDVKM. CDR3 bases: TGTGCCAGCAGTTTCCTAGAGGGATCCTACAATGAGCAGTTCTTC. It yields the protein CASSFLEGSYNEQFF.

This chain connects TRBV3-1 (or the pseudogene TRBV3-2) to TRBJ2-5; 8 bases align to TRBD2. The CDR3 is made up of 15 amino acids. Germline assignment: CDR1 LGHDT and CDR2 YNNKEL (reference sequence). Trimming at V came to 0 bases and at J to 5 bases, leaving 5 bases not matched to a gene. The CDR3 DNA reads as TGTGCCAGCAGCCAAGAGCGGGGGGACGGGGAGACCCAGTACTTC. This encodes CASSQERGDGETQYF.

The genes are TRBV2 and TRBJ1-5; D might be TRBD1 (6 bases). Germline CDR1 SNHLY, CDR2 FYNNEI. Trimming shortened V by 3 bases and J by 7 bases, and 16 bases separated the two germline ends. CDR3 length: 15 residues. CDR3 coding DNA: TGTGCCAGCAGTGAGCACAGGGAGCCGAGACAGCCCCAGCATTTT. Translated, it gives CASSEHREPRQPQHF.

CDR3: CASSRGQGWDTDTQYF. CDR3 DNA sequence: TGCGCCAGCAGCCGCGGACAGGGGTGGGACACAGATACGCAGTATTTT. The chain links TRBV5-1 to TRBJ2-3; 9 nucleotides agree with TRBD1. The trim removed 4 bases at V and 2 bases at J, leaving 8 bases unmatched. CDR1 is SGHRS, CDR2 YFSETQ, per germline. The CDR3 covers 16 residues.

The chain links TRBV7-2 to TRBJ2-7, with 8 bases identical to TRBD2. The germline V gene encodes CDR1 SGHTA and CDR2 FQGNSA. The CDR3 totals 15 residues. The V and J ends lost 4 bases and 3 bases, in that order; junction bases with no gene match: 8. For the CDR3, the DNA is TGTGCCAGCAGCTGGGGATTAGCGGGGTACTACGAGCAGTACTTC. Translating gives CASSWGLAGYYEQYF.

The chain has TRBV19 and TRBJ1-5; no clear D gene. Deletions cut 3 bases from V and 1 base from J, with 7 bases between. Looked up from germline, CDR1 is LNHDA and CDR2 is SQIVND (reference sequence). This CDR3 contains 14 residues. As DNA, the CDR3 is TGTGCCAGTAGTATTCGACGGAGCAATCAGCCCCAGCATTTT. This gives the protein CASSIRRSNQPQHF.

In nucleotides, the CDR3 is TGTGCCAGCAGTTTAAGTCAGGGGGATTCACCCCTCCACTTT. This encodes CASSLSQGDSPLHF. This chain joins TRBV28 and TRBJ1-6; 7 bases are shared with TRBD1. The CDR3 length is 14 residues. Germline CDR1 MDHEN, CDR2 SYDVKM. After removal of 2 bases from V and 8 bases from J, the junction contained 3 bases not matched to a gene.

The V gene is TRBV15, the J gene TRBJ1-1; D is ambiguous. With 6 bases removed from V and 1 base from J, the gap between germline ends came to 12 bases. The V gene's germline CDR1 is LNHNV and CDR2 YYDKDF (reference sequence). The CDR3 is 14 residues long. CDR3 nucleotide sequence: TGTGCCACCAGTGATCGGACGGGGAACACTGAAGCTTTCTTT. It translates to CATSDRTGNTEAFF.

This clone has just one count. V gene TRBV6-5 combines with J gene TRBJ1-3; D ambiguous. The CDR3 has 15 residues. With 0 bases removed from V and 0 bases from J, the gap between germline ends came to 6 bases. The germline V gene encodes CDR1 MNHEY and CDR2 SVGAGI. This CDR3 reads CASSYSRISGNTIYF. The CDR3 DNA sequence: TGTGCCAGCAGTTACTCCCGAATCTCTGGAAACACCATATATTTT.

CDR3 loop: CASSLPSTDTQYF. The CDR3 bases are TGTGCCAGCAGCCTGCCTAGCACAGATACGCAGTATTTT. The chain carries TRBV5-4 and TRBJ2-3, with D hard to call. V lost 4 bases, J lost 0 bases, and 6 bases lay in between. The CDR3 runs to 13 residues. Germline CDR1 is SGHNT and CDR2 is YYREEE (reference sequence).

This chain joins TRBV18 and TRBJ1-2; possibly TRBD1 for D (6 bases). V was pared by 2 bases and J by 4 bases, with 11 bases between. This CDR3 region has 14 residues. Germline values: CDR1 KGHSH, CDR2 LQKENI. CDR3: CASSPEGGSYGYTF. Written as DNA, the CDR3 is TGTGCCAGCTCACCAGAGGGGGGGAGCTATGGCTACACCTTC. Together with reference TRBV18 and TRBJ1-2, the CDR3 gives the full variable domain: NAGVMQNPRHLVRRRGQEARLRCSPMKGHSHVYWYRQLPEEGLKFMVYLQKENIIDESGMPKERFSAEFPKEGPSILRIQQVVRGDSAAYFCASSPEGGSYGYTFGSGTRLTVV.

The chain couples TRBV18 to TRBJ2-7, with 7 bases fitting TRBD1. The CDR3 covers 15 residues. Germline V gene data show CDR1 as KGHSH and CDR2 as LQKENI. J was trimmed by 2 bases and V by 2 bases; bases with no gene match: 6. CDR3 sequence: CASSPGGQLTYEQYV. As DNA, the CDR3 is TGTGCCAGCTCACCAGGGGGACAGCTAACCTACGAGCAGTACGTC.

The chain combines TRBV20-1 with TRBJ2-7; D unclear. The CDR3 spans 11 residues. The V gene's germline CDR1 is DFQATT and CDR2 SNEGSKA (reference sequence). The V and J ends lost 1 base and 7 bases respectively, with 8 bases between them. The CDR3 nucleotides are TGCAGTGCTAGAGCAGCAGGAGAGCAGTACGTC. Amino acids: CSARAAGEQYV.

This sequence joins TRBV3-1 (or the pseudogene TRBV3-2) and TRBJ1-2; 7 nucleotides align to TRBD1. The CDR3 is 17 residues long. V dropped 0 bases and J dropped 3; count of bases not matched to a gene: 10. Germline CDR1 and CDR2: LGHDT and YNNKEL (reference sequence). The CDR3 nucleotides are TGTGCCAGCAGCCAAGATAGCATAGGGGGCTTTGACTATGGCTACACCTTC. This translates into CASSQDSIGGFDYGYTF.

The rearrangement uses TRBV9 and TRBJ2-3, with no clear D. CDR3 length: 13 amino acids. V gave up 4 bases and J gave up 2 bases, with 8 bases separating them. CDR1 and CDR2 (germline): SGDLS, YYNGEE. The CDR3 here is CASSPTSTDTQYF. The CDR3 nucleotides read TGTGCCAGCAGCCCGACTTCCACAGATACGCAGTATTTT. Full variable domain (remainder filled in from reference TRBV9 and TRBJ2-3): DSGVTQTPKHLITATGQRVTLRCSPRSGDLSVYWYQQSLDQGLQFLIQYYNGEERAKGNILERFSAQQFPDLHSELNLSSLELGDSALYFCASSPTSTDTQYFGPGTRLTVL.

The DNA of the CDR3 is TGTGCCAGCAGCGACTCCACCGCCGGTGGAGATACGCAGTATTTT. The encoded protein is CASSDSTAGGDTQYF. This chain links TRBV9 with TRBJ2-3; no definite D call. The CDR3 length is 15 residues. Trimming left V 3 bases short and J 5 bases short, with 16 bases between. CDR1 and CDR2 (germline): SGDLS, YYNGEE. The entire variable domain, with the rest obtained from reference TRBV9 and TRBJ2-3, is as follows: DSGVTQTPKHLITATGQRVTLRCSPRSGDLSVYWYQQSLDQGLQFLIQYYNGEERAKGNILERFSAQQFPDLHSELNLSSLELGDSALYFCASSDSTAGGDTQYFGPGTRLTVL.

The chain links TRBV30 to TRBJ2-7, with 7 bases identical to TRBD2. The V segment lost 1 base and the J segment 7 bases; nucleotides outside the gene matches: 7. CDR1 and CDR2 from the germline V gene are GTSNPN and SVGIG (reference sequence). The CDR3 spans 13 residues. The DNA for the CDR3 is TGTGCCTGGAGTGATATGTTTAGCGGGGAGCAGTACTTC. Translating gives CAWSDMFSGEQYF.

The chain carries TRBV6-5 and TRBJ2-5, with D perhaps matching TRBD2 (6 bases). The CDR3 has 15 amino acids. The V gene lost 2 bases and the J gene lost 4 bases, with 14 bases spanning the gap. Germline assignment: CDR1 MNHEY and CDR2 SVGAGI. This chain's CDR3 is CASSYPQGGAETQYF. The CDR3 nucleotides read TGTGCCAGCAGTTACCCCCAAGGAGGGGCAGAGACCCAGTACTTC.

The chain combines TRBV24-1 with TRBJ1-2; no reliable D call. Trimming pared 3 bases from V and 9 bases from J, leaving 7 bases between. Looked up from germline, CDR1 is KGHDR and CDR2 is SFDVKD. This CDR3 has 11 residues. The CDR3 coding sequence is TGTGCCACCAGTGATGCGAGGAGCTACACCTTC. Translation gives CATSDARSYTF.